Listed here are 8 T cell receptor beta chains from one sample, sequenced in a study of T cells in Graves' hyperthyroidism and ophthalmopathy. The source material, RNA transcripts, was used to amplify TCR beta CDR3 regions. The study used the HTBI primer set for a first-round RT-PCR of the TCR CDR3. TCRdb processed the multiplex PCR reads anew with MiXCR; each CDR3 protein has one entry. The sample carries around 240,000 distinct CDR3 sequences, more than 12% recorded once. Source material: blood. These receptors all come from a woman in her thirties or forties with Graves' hyperthyroidism that later progressed to Graves' ophthalmopathy.

V usage is TRBV5-4 and J usage is TRBJ2-1; D gene unclear. CDR1 is SGHNT and CDR2 is YYREEE in the germline V gene (reference sequence). The CDR3 runs to 15 residues. Trimming took 0 bases from V and 7 from J, leaving 14 bases between them. In nucleotides, the CDR3 is TGTGCCAGCAGCTTGGCCCAAATCGGCCGAAATGAGCAGTTCTTC. This codes for CASSLAQIGRNEQFF.

In this sample, this clonotype turned up a few times. A much larger clone is a single base away; this may be a read error. CDR3 loop: CASSYPVGTFRRDQPQHF. DNA for the CDR3: TGTGCCAGCAGTTACCCGGTGGGGACATTCCGGAGGGATCAGCCCCAGCATTTT. V usage is TRBV6-5 and J usage is TRBJ1-5, with D perhaps matching TRBD1 (6 bases). The germline CDR1 and CDR2 sequences are MNHEY and SVGAGI. The CDR3 is 18 residues long. V dropped 2 bases and J dropped 5 bases, with 22 bases sitting between them.

This clonotype was found many times. This chain joins TRBV30 and TRBJ1-4; no definite D call. Germline CDR1 is GTSNPN and CDR2 is SVGIG (reference sequence). CDR3 length: 13 amino acids. V lost 6 bases and J lost 7, with 15 bases in between. This chain's CDR3 is CACPTKWGEKLFF. Here the CDR3 DNA reads TGTGCCTGTCCCACAAAGTGGGGTGAAAAACTGTTTTTT.

This clonotype has a count of ten or more. A read error may produce the germline difference seen at one junction end. This chain connects TRBV2 to TRBJ2-5; D is unresolved. Germline V gene data show CDR1 as SNHLY and CDR2 as FYNNEI. The CDR3 covers 13 residues. The CDR3 bases are TGTGTCAGCAGTGTTTTGAAGGGCGAGACCCAGTACTTC. Translated: CVSSVLKGETQYF.

This clonotype was seen repeatedly, ten times or more. The chain uses TRBV27 and TRBJ2-5; possible D gene TRBD1, 6 bases. This CDR3 spans 13 amino acids. V dropped 6 bases and J dropped 4 bases, with 12 bases sitting between them. Per germline, CDR1 MNHEY and CDR2 SMNVEV (reference sequence). The CDR3 DNA is TGTGCCAGCAGAATTCAGGGGCGAGAGACCCAGTACTTC. Protein product: CASRIQGRETQYF.

This clonotype was picked up many times. V gene TRBV2 combines with J gene TRBJ1-5; D call uncertain. V was clipped by 2 bases and J by 4 bases, with 12 bases between them. The CDR3 extends over 15 amino acids. Germline V gene lookup returns CDR1 SNHLY and CDR2 FYNNEI. The CDR3 spells CASSETPEINQPQHF. As DNA, the CDR3 is TGTGCCAGCAGTGAAACGCCCGAAATTAATCAGCCCCAGCATTTT.

The sample holds a few counts of this clonotype. V is TRBV6-2 or TRBV6-3 and J is TRBJ2-7; the match to TRBD2 covers 11 bases. CDR1 and CDR2 (germline): MNHEY, SVGEGT. With 3 bases clipped from V and 0 bases from J, the junction kept 7 bases outside the gene matches. CDR3 length: 17 residues. The CDR3 sequence: CASSYSLAGGISYEQYF. The CDR3, as DNA: TGTGCCAGCAGTTATTCTCTAGCGGGAGGTATCTCCTACGAGCAGTACTTC.

A few counts support this clonotype. This sequence joins TRBV6-5 and TRBJ2-7; D gene ambiguous. The V end lost 2 bases, the J end lost 2 bases, and 13 bases lay between the germline ends. Per the germline V gene, CDR1 is MNHEY and CDR2 is SVGAGI. The CDR3 is 15 residues long. The CDR3 sequence is CASSYDTSPPYEQYF. The CDR3 nucleotides are TGTGCCAGCAGTTACGACACCTCACCACCCTACGAGCAGTACTTC.